Each of the 13 T cell receptor beta chains below was sequenced from the same sample in a study of T cells in Graves' hyperthyroidism and ophthalmopathy. TCR beta CDR3 region amplification was performed from RNA transcripts. The HTBI primer set drove a first-round RT-PCR of the TCR CDR3. TCRdb reanalysed the multiplex PCR reads using MiXCR and keeps one entry per CDR3 protein. The table records fewer than 400,000 distinct CDR3 sequences, 15% to 17% of them present only once. Material for sequencing was blood. These receptors were taken from a woman aged 18-30 years with Graves' hyperthyroidism that later progressed to Graves' ophthalmopathy.

The rearrangement joins TRBV3-1 to TRBJ2-7; a weak D match, TRBD1 (6 bases). With 2 bases removed from V and 2 bases from J, the gap between germline ends came to 13 bases. Germline loops: CDR1 LGHDT, CDR2 YNNKEL (reference sequence). The CDR3 is 15 residues long. The CDR3 sequence: CASSQSGTYTYEQYF. CDR3 bases: TGTGCCAGCAGCCAATCCGGGACATACACCTACGAGCAGTACTTC.

The rearrangement joins TRBV18 to TRBJ2-2; TRBD2 agrees at 8 bases. The V and J ends lost 4 bases and 1 base, in that order; junction bases with no gene match: 5. CDR1 and CDR2 from the germline V gene are KGHSH and LQKENI. There are 16 residues in the CDR3. The CDR3 is CASSQSGRGNTGELFF. As DNA, the CDR3 is TGTGCCAGCTCACAAAGCGGGAGAGGGAACACCGGGGAGCTGTTTTTT. The whole variable domain, remainder taken from reference TRBV18 and TRBJ2-2, is NAGVMQNPRHLVRRRGQEARLRCSPMKGHSHVYWYRQLPEEGLKFMVYLQKENIIDESGMPKERFSAEFPKEGPSILRIQQVVRGDSAAYFCASSQSGRGNTGELFFGEGSRLTVL.

This clonotype was picked up a small number of times. The chain links TRBV15 to TRBJ2-1, with TRBD1 matching 7 bases. The CDR3 length is 16 residues. Germline V gives CDR1 LNHNV, CDR2 YYDKDF (reference sequence). Trimming took 0 bases from V and 3 from J; bases not matched to a gene: 5. The CDR3, as DNA: TGTGCCACCAGCAGAGAGGGTGCAGGGGGCTACAATGAGCAGTTCTTC. It specifies CATSREGAGGYNEQFF.

In this sample, this clonotype turned up a few times. The chain is built from TRBV6-1 and TRBJ2-5, with 7 bases matching TRBD2. The ends lost 5 bases at V and 2 bases at J; junction bases unmatched: 8. The germline V gene encodes CDR1 MNHNS and CDR2 SASEGT. The CDR3 loop spans 15 amino acids. As DNA, the CDR3 is TGTGCCAGCAGTCGCCGTCCTAGCGGACAAGAGACCCAGTACTTC. It yields the protein CASSRRPSGQETQYF.

The sample holds many counts of this clonotype. The chain combines TRBV6-1 with TRBJ2-1; a weak D match, TRBD2 (5 bases). V lost 7 bases to trimming and J lost 0 bases, with 7 bases between them. The germline V gene encodes CDR1 MNHNS and CDR2 SASEGT. The CDR3 has 13 amino acids. CDR3 amino acids: CASTTSSYNEQFF. The CDR3 bases are TGTGCCAGCACCACTAGCTCCTACAATGAGCAGTTCTTC.

The V and J genes are TRBV29-1 and TRBJ1-1, with D perhaps matching TRBD1 (5 bases). CDR3 length equals 11 residues. Germline V gene data show CDR1 as SQVTM and CDR2 as ANQGSEA. Trimming shortened V by 6 bases and J by 1 base, and 6 bases separated the two germline ends. CDR3 loop: CSVGQNTEAFF. DNA for the CDR3: TGCAGCGTAGGACAGAACACTGAAGCTTTCTTT.

This chain connects TRBV20-1 to TRBJ1-6; D is uncertain. The CDR3 loop spans 15 amino acids. Deletions cut 6 bases from V and 6 bases from J, with 18 bases between. Germline CDR1 DFQATT, CDR2 SNEGSKA (reference sequence). CDR3 nucleotides: TGCAGTGCCCCCGCCCCGGAGGCCGGTAATTCACCCCTCCACTTT. This sequence encodes CSAPAPEAGNSPLHF.

This clonotype was seen a few times. The chain uses TRBV20-1 and TRBJ1-1; no clear D gene. The CDR3 contains 10 residues. CDR1 and CDR2 (germline): DFQATT, SNEGSKA (reference sequence). The germline V and J ends were trimmed by 0 bases and 13 bases, with 9 bases remaining between them. CDR3: CSARELAGFF. The CDR3 DNA is TGCAGTGCTAGAGAATTAGCAGGTTTCTTT.

This clonotype was seen repeatedly, ten times or more. The chain joins TRBV12-3 or TRBV12-4 to TRBJ1-4; no firm D call. V lost 6 bases and J 7 bases, leaving 15 bases between the germline ends. The CDR3 extends over 14 amino acids. CDR3 DNA sequence: TGTGCCAGCAGGGACGGCTCGGGAGGTGAAAAACTGTTTTTT. Protein: CASRDGSGGEKLFF.

In its sample, this clonotype was seen a few times. This rearrangement joins TRBV29-1 to TRBJ2-2; D remains unclear. Germline V gene sequence: CDR1 SQVTM, CDR2 ANQGSEA. CDR3 length equals 13 residues. The V end was cut by 7 bases, the J end by 1 base, with 10 bases between. The CDR3 nucleotides read TGCAGCGGGAAAGGACGGAACACCGGGGAGCTGTTTTTT. This encodes CSGKGRNTGELFF.

Points on this clonotype: A much larger clone is a single base away; this may be a read error. The chain couples TRBV28 to TRBJ2-7; 7 bases are shared with TRBD1. The V and J ends lost 10 bases and 5 bases, in that order; junction bases with no gene match: 11. CDR3 length equals 13 residues. From germline, CDR1 is MDHEN and CDR2 SYDVKM. CDR3 bases: TGTGCCACCACTACAGGGGAGCTTGACGAGCAGTACTTC. This encodes CATTTGELDEQYF.

This clonotype was detected many times. The gene calls are TRBV28 and TRBJ2-7; 9 bases are a match to TRBD2. In germline, CDR1 is MDHEN, CDR2 SYDVKM. Unmatched junction bases numbered 30, after V lost 4 bases and J lost 2 bases. The CDR3 contains 23 residues. In DNA form, the CDR3 reads TGTGCCAGCAGTTACGTGGGCGGTCGAGAAAGGACTAGCGTTCTCAGGGCGCCCTACGAGCAGTACTTC. The encoded protein is CASSYVGGRERTSVLRAPYEQYF.

In its sample, this clonotype was seen many times. The chain is built from TRBV28 and TRBJ2-7; 7 bases align to TRBD1. J lost 4 bases, V lost 5 bases, and 2 bases had no gene match. Germline CDR1 MDHEN, CDR2 SYDVKM. The CDR3 consists of 12 residues. The CDR3 region is CASSPQGYEQYF. The DNA for the CDR3 is TGTGCCAGCAGTCCACAGGGGTACGAGCAGTACTTC.